This entry features one T cell receptor beta chain sequence. Its antigen is as yet unknown. The repertoire was sequenced with immunoSEQ multiplex PCR; TCRdb's copy has only in-frame clones and lacks some. Among around 50,000 clones listed, about nine tenths were seen once. Trimming stripped 4 bases from V and 1 base from J, with 13 bases between. Germline V CDR1 and CDR2: SGDLS, YYNGEE. The CDR3 has 15 amino acids. These data originate in a study of PD-1 blockade in classical Hodgkin lymphoma. Stated time point: newly diagnosed, previously untreated cHL patient sample. Investigators turned to newly diagnosed, untreated classical Hodgkin lymphoma PBMCs for comparison. Regarding the study as a whole: Relapsed/refractory patients reportedly had the lowest baseline TCR diversity, below newly diagnosed patients, who were below healthy donors. Why repertoires differed is undefined; disease activity or prior therapy possibly contributed.

Sequenced sample: peripheral blood mononuclear cells (PBMCs). The receptor was isolated from a human donor with classical Hodgkin lymphoma. This chain uses TRBV9 with TRBJ2-3; D is perhaps TRBD1 or TRBD2 (6 bases each). Here the CDR3 reads CASSPGALGTDTQYF. The CDR3 region has the DNA TGTGCCAGCAGCCCGGGGGCACTCGGCACAGATACGCAGTATTTT.